This is a list of T cell receptor beta chains from one sample in a study of OX40 agonist ivuxolimab in advanced cancers. TCRdb keeps only in-frame clones here, not all; method: immunoSEQ multiplex PCR. In the table there are over 20,000 clones, 84% of which are singletons. The input for sequencing was CD4+ or CD8+ T cells sorted from blood, taken in a trial of the OX40 agonist ivuxolimab. These receptors were collected from an adult with an advanced solid tumor such as melanoma, head and neck, liver or kidney cancer. CDR3s leave out the opening cysteine and the closing phenylalanine or tryptophan. Each record gives: J gene, V gene, CDR3 protein.

J: TRBJ2-3; V: TRBV7-2; CDR3: ASSLGASGSDTQY
J: TRBJ2-1; V: TRBV12-5; CDR3: ASGLGLASLNEQF
J: TRBJ2-3; V: TRBV4-1; CDR3: ASSQVAGRVSDTQY
J: TRBJ2-1; V: TRBV9; CDR3: ASSVDIHNEQF
J: TRBJ2-7; V: TRBV4-2; CDR3: ASSQGGQSYEQY
J: TRBJ2-7; V: TRBV6-5; CDR3: ASSWTGPEVGNEQY
J: TRBJ1-2; V: TRBV7-9; CDR3: ASSLEWYRGYT
J: TRBJ1-1; V: TRBV2; CDR3: ASSSDGRRNTEAF
J: TRBJ1-1; V: TRBV6-5; CDR3: ASRRGTEAF
J: TRBJ2-3; V: TRBV13; CDR3: ASSLTGTSTDTQY
J: TRBJ2-1; V: TRBV29-1; CDR3: SVGGNEQF
J: TRBJ1-2; V: TRBV9; CDR3: ASSVAGTVDYGYT
J: TRBJ2-1; V: TRBV7-6; CDR3: ASSSGTPYNEQF
J: TRBJ2-7; V: TRBV21-1; CDR3: ASSKAPGGGGAYEQY
J: TRBJ1-1; V: TRBV7-6; CDR3: ASRPHDRGPGTEAF
J: TRBJ2-5; V: TRBV27; CDR3: ASRGQGWETQY
J: TRBJ1-1; V: TRBV6-6; CDR3: ASGISLNTEAF
J: TRBJ1-6; V: TRBV14; CDR3: ASSPRQGGNSPLH
J: TRBJ2-5; V: TRBV10-2; CDR3: ATFMAGVKETQY
J: TRBJ2-7; V: TRBV6-1; CDR3: ASSEAASYEQY